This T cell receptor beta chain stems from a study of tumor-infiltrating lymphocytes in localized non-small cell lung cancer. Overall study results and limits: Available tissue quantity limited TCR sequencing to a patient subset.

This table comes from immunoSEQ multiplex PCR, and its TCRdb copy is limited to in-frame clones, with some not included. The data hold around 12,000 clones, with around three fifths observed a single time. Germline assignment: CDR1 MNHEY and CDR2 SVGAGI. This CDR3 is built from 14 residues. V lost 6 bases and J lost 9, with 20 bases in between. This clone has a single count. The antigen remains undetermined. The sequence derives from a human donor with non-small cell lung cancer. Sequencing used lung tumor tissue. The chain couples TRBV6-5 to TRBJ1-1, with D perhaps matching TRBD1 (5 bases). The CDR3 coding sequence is TGTGCCAGCAGGCCGTCCTCGGGGGACCATAAAGCTTTCTTT. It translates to CASRPSSGDHKAFF.